One T cell receptor (beta chain) is described in this entry. Germline-derived CDR1 and CDR2 are SGHVS and FNYEAQ. The CDR3 is 16 amino acids. V was cut by 5 bases and J by 0 bases, with 13 bases left in between. The method was immunoSEQ multiplex PCR; TCRdb's version includes in-frame clones alone and lacks a portion of them. The data show some 320,000 clones, roughly 90% seen once. These data come from a study of blood T cell repertoires in COVID-19. Study as a whole: COVID-19 samples collected from the United States, Italy and Spain covered acute and convalescent phases. PBMCs, B-cell-depleted T cells, or T cells were the source of the cDNA or gDNA that made up the material.

In terms of age and location, participants ranged from roughly 18 to 90 years and lived in fewer than 30 US areas. Sequencing input: PBMCs or T cells enriched from blood (not recorded which). V is TRBV7-6 and J is TRBJ2-2; the D is unclear. This clonotype originated in a woman aged 25-40 years who had been exposed to COVID-19. The CDR3 DNA sequence: TGTGCCAGCAGCCTCTCGGCCAGGCCGAACACCGGGGAGCTGTTTTTT. Amino acids: CASSLSARPNTGELFF.